Below, one T cell receptor beta chain is given with its context. The sample belongs to a study of blood T cell repertoires in COVID-19. As for the study in general: Samples came from the United States, Italy and Spain, spanning acute and convalescent COVID-19. In each case, the material was cDNA or gDNA derived from T cells, B-cell-depleted T cells, or PBMCs.

Germline-derived CDR1 and CDR2 are MNHEY and SVGAGI. The V and J ends lost 2 bases and 1 base respectively, with 11 bases between them. The CDR3 extends over 15 amino acids. Authors' data handling: How many nucleated cells were present was estimated from reference gene primer amplification. Repertoires were generated with immunoSEQ multiplex PCR, while TCRdb's copy carries only in-frame clones and drops some. V, J and clone size are taken as reported in that table, and D and trimming were inferred from the DNA itself. Among 250,000 or so clones listed, around 83% were seen once. This receptor was obtained from a middle-aged woman who had recovered from COVID-19. V usage is TRBV6-5 and J usage is TRBJ2-5; D gene unclear. Specimen: peripheral blood. The CDR3 DNA reads as TGTGCCAGCAGTTACGTTGCATCAGTCCAAGAGACCCAGTACTTC. It is translated as CASSYVASVQETQYF.